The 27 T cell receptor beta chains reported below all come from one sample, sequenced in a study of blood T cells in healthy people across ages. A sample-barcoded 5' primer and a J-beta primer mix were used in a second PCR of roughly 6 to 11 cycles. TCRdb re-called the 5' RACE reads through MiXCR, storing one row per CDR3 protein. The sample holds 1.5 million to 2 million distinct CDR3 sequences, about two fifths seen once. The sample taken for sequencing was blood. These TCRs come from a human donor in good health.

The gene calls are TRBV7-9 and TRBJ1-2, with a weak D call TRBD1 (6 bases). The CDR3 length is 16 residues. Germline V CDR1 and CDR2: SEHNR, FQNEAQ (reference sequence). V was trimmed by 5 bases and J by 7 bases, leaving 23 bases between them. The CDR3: CASSQRGTNRAGGYTF. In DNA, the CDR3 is TGTGCCAGCAGCCAAAGAGGGACAAACAGGGCCGGTGGCTACACCTTC.

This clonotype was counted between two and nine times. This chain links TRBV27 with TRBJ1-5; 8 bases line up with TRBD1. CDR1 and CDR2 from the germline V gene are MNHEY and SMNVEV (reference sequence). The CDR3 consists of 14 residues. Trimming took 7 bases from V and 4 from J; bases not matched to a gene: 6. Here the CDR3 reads CASTLTGGNQPQHF. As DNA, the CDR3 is TGTGCCAGCACCCTAACAGGGGGTAATCAGCCCCAGCATTTT.

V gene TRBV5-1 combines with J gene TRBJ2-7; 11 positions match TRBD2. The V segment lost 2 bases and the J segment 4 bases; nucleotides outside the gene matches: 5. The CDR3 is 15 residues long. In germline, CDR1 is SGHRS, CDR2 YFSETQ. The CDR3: CASSLPSGGTYEQYF. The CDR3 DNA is TGCGCCAGCAGCTTACCTAGCGGGGGGACATACGAGCAGTACTTC.

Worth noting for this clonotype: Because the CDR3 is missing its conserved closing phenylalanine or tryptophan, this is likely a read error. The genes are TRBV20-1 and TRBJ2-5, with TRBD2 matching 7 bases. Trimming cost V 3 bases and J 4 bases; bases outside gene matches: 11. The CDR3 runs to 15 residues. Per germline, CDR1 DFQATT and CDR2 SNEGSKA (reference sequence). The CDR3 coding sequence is TGCAGTGCTAGCGATTACGTGCGCGGGAGAGAGACCCAGTACTTA. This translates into CSASDYVRGRETQYL.

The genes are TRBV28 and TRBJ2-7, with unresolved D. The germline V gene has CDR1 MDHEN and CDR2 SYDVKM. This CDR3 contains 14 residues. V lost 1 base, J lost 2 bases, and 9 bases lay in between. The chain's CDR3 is CASSLSIPAYEQYF. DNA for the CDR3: TGTGCCAGCAGTTTATCTATCCCTGCCTACGAGCAGTACTTC.

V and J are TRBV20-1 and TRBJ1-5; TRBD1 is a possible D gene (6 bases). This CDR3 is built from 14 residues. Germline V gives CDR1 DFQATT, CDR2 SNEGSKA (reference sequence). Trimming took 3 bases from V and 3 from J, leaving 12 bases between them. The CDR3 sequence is CSASVTGTNQPQHF. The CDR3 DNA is TGCAGTGCTAGCGTAACAGGGACCAATCAGCCCCAGCATTTT.

The CDR3 nucleotides read TGTGCCAGCAGCCAAGATCTGAGAAGCTACACCTTC. Translated: CASSQDLRSYTF. The V call is TRBV3-1, the J call TRBJ1-2; D is unclear. The ends were cut back, 0 bases at V and 9 bases at J, with 8 bases in the middle. This CDR3 has 12 amino acids. From germline, CDR1 is LGHDT and CDR2 YNNKEL (reference sequence).

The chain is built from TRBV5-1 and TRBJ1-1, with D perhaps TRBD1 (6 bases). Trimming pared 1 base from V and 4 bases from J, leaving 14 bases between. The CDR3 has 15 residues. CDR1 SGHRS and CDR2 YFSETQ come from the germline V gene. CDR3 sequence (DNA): TGCGCCAGCAGCTTGCGGCAGGGGCCGACCACTGAAGCTTTCTTT. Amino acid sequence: CASSLRQGPTTEAFF.

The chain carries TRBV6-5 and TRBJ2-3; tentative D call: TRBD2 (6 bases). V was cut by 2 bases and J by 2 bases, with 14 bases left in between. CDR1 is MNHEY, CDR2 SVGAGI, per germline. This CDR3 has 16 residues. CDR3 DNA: TGTGCCAGCAGTTACGGGGCGGCGGGGAACACAGATACGCAGTATTTT. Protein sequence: CASSYGAAGNTDTQYF.

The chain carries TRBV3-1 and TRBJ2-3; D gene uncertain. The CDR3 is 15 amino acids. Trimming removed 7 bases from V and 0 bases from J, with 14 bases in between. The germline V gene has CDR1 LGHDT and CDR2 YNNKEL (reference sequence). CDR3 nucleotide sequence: TGTGCCAGCACCCCTAACGGGCTAAGCACAGATACGCAGTATTTT. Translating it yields CASTPNGLSTDTQYF.

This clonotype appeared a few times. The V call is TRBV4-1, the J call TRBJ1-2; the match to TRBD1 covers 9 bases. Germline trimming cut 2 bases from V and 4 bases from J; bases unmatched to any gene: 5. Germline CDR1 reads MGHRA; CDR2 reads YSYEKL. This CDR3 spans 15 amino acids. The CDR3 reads CASSQPGQGSYGYTF. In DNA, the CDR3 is TGCGCCAGCAGCCAACCGGGACAGGGTTCCTATGGCTACACCTTC.

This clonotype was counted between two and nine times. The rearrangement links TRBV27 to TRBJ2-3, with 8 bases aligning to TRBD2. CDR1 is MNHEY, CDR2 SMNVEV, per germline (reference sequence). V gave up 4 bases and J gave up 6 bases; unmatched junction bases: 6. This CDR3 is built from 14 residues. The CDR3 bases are TGTGCCAGCAGTTACGAGCGGGGGACCGATACGCAGTATTTT. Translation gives CASSYERGTDTQYF.

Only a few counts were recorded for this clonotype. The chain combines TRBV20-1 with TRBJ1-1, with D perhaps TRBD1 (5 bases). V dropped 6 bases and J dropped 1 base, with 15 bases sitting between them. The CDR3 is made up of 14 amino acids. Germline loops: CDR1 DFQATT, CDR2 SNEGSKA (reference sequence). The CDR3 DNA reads TGCAGTGCCCGGGGCGACCCACCGAACACTGAAGCTTTCTTT. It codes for CSARGDPPNTEAFF.

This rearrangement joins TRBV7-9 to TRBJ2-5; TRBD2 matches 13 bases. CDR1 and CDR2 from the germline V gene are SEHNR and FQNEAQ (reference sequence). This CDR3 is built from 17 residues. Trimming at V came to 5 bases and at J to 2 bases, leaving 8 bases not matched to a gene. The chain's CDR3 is CASSKGTSGGAQETQYF. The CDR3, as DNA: TGTGCCAGCAGCAAGGGCACTAGCGGGGGGGCTCAAGAGACCCAGTACTTC.

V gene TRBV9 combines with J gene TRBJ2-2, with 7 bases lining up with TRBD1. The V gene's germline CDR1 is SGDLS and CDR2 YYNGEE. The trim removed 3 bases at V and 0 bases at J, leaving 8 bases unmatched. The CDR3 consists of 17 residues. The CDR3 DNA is TGTGCCAGCAGCGATAACCAAGGGACAGCGAACACCGGGGAGCTGTTTTTT. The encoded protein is CASSDNQGTANTGELFF.

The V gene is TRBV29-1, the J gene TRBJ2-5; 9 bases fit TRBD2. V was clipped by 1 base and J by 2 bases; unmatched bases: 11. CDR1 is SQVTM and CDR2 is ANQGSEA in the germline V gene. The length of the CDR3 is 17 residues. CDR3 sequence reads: CSVEGGLAGTIQETQYF. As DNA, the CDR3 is TGCAGCGTTGAAGGGGGTCTAGCGGGGACCATTCAAGAGACCCAGTACTTC.

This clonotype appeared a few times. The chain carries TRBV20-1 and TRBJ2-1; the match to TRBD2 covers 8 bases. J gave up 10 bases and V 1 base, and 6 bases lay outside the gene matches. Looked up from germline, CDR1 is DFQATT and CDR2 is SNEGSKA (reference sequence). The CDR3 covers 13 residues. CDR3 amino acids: CSARVTGTREQFF. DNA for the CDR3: TGCAGTGCTAGAGTTACCGGGACTAGGGAGCAGTTCTTC.

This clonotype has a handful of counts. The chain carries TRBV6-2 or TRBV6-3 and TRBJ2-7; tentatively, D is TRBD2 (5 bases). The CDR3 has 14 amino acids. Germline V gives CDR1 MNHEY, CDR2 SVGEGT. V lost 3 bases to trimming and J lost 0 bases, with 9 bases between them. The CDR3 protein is CASSYEGRSYEQYF. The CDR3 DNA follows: TGTGCCAGCAGTTATGAGGGCCGCTCCTACGAGCAGTACTTC.

The CDR3 loop reads CASSLALGGIYGYTF. CDR3 bases: TGTGCCAGCAGCTTAGCCCTGGGGGGAATCTATGGCTACACCTTC. The chain has TRBV11-2 and TRBJ1-2, with TRBD1 as a possible D gene (5 bases). Looked up from germline, CDR1 is SGHAT and CDR2 is FQNNGV. The CDR3 sequence is 15 residues long. V dropped 1 base and J dropped 4 bases, with 13 bases sitting between them.

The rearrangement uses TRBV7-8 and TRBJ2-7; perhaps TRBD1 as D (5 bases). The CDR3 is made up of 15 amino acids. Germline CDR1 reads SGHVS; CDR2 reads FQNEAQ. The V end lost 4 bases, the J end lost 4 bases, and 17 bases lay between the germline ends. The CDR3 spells CASSYSRTRWYEQYF. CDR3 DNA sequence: TGTGCCAGCAGCTACTCCCGGACACGGTGGTACGAGCAGTACTTC.

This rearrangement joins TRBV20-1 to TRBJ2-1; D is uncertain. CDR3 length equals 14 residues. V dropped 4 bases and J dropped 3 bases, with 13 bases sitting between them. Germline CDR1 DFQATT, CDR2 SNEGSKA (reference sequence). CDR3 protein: CSATLVGNYNEQFF. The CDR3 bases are TGCAGTGCTACTTTAGTGGGAAACTACAATGAGCAGTTCTTC.

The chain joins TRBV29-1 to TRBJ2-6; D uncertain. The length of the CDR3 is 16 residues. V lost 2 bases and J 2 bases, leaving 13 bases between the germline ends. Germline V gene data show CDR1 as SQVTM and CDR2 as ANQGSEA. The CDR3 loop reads CSVELRASAGANVLTF. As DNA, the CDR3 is TGCAGCGTTGAATTAAGAGCGTCCGCTGGGGCCAACGTCCTGACTTTC.

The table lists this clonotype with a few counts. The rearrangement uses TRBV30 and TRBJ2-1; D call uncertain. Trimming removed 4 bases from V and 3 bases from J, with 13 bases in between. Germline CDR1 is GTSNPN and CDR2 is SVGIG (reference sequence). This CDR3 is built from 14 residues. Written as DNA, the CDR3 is TGTGCCTGGACCGCGGACGGCCTCTACAATGAGCAGTTCTTC. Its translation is CAWTADGLYNEQFF.

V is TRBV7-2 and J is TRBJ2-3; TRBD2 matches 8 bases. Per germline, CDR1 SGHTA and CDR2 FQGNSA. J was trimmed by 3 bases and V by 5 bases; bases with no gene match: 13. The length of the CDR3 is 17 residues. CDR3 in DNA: TGTGCCAGCAGCCTCCGGCCCACGGGGGGGAGGACAGATACGCAGTATTTT. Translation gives CASSLRPTGGRTDTQYF. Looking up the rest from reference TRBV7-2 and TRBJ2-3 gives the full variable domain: GAGVSQSPSNKVTEKGKDVELRCDPISGHTALYWYRQSLGQGLEFLIYFQGNSAPDKSGLPSDRFSAERTGGSVSTLTIQRTQQEDSAVYLCASSLRPTGGRTDTQYFGPGTRLTVL.

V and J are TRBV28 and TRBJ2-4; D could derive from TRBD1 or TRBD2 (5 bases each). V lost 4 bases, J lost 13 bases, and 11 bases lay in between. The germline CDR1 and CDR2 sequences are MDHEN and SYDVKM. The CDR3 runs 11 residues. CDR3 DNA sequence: TGTGCCAGCAGTTCAATGGGGGAGCAGTACTTC. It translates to CASSSMGEQYF.

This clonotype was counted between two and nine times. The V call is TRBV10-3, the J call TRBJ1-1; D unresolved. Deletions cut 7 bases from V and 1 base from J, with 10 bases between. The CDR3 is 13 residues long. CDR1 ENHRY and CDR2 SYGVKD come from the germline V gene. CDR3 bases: TGTGCCATCAAAACGGATTCGAACACTGAAGCTTTCTTT. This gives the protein CAIKTDSNTEAFF.

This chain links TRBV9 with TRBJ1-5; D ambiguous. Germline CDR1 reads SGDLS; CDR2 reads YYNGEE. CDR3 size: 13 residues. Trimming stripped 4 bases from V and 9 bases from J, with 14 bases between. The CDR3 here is CASSPFSGPPQHF. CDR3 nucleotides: TGTGCCAGCAGCCCCTTTTCGGGTCCGCCCCAGCATTTT.